The rows below give T cell receptor beta chains drawn from one sample of a study of memory CD4+ T cells and cytomegalovirus serostatus. The data were produced by immunoSEQ multiplex PCR, yet TCRdb's version contains in-frame clones alone and is incomplete. This sample carries 56,000 or so clones, about 80% of them seen once, and the ten largest clones take about 1.5%. Input material: memory CD4+ T cells from blood. These receptors were collected from an adult in good health and CMV-seronegative. The CDR3 runs from the conserved cysteine through the conserved F or W. Rows may omit the clone size; those that give it use once, few, many or a size class.

clone size,CDR3 length,J gene,V gene,CDR3 protein
-,14,TRBJ1-1,TRBV28,CASSPPGVRTEAFF
few,13,TRBJ2-7,TRBV19,CASSIAGGYEQYF
-,14,TRBJ1-1,TRBV5-5,CASSLGQMNTEAFF
-,12,TRBJ2-7,TRBV28,CASQGQFYEQYF
-,15,TRBJ2-2,TRBV19,CASNRLDNNFGELFF
-,18,TRBJ1-4,TRBV18,CASSITGQFPSTNEKLFF
-,13,TRBJ2-2,TRBV19,CASNRPLTGELFF
-,14,TRBJ2-2,TRBV6-6,CATRRGANTGELFF
-,13,TRBJ2-7,TRBV7-8,CASSRLADYEQYF
-,15,TRBJ2-5,TRBV4-3,CASSLGLGLGETQYF
-,15,TRBJ1-4,TRBV7-4,CASSRQGGSGEKLFF
-,15,TRBJ1-1,TRBV27,CASSLLGQTNTEAFF
-,12,TRBJ1-1,TRBV7-9,CASSLTTGGSFF
medium-sized,12,TRBJ1-1,TRBV5-1,CASSAEGARAFF
-,18,TRBJ2-3,TRBV7-2,CASSSPPGTSGGTDTQYF
-,17,TRBJ1-5,TRBV10-3,CAISESGTGYSNQPQHF
few,14,TRBJ1-2,TRBV6-6,CASSYSGSNYGYTF
-,16,TRBJ1-5,TRBV10-2,CASRDMGQGVNQPQHF
once,14,TRBJ1-5,TRBV2,CASKPQGAGQPQHF
-,15,TRBJ1-1,TRBV4-1,CASRAVFWGNTEAFF
-,15,TRBJ2-7,TRBV19,CASSQTSGSFHEQYF
few,13,TRBJ1-1,TRBV7-9,CASSLDSGVKAFF
once,12,TRBJ1-2,TRBV19,CASSLRGDGYTF
-,15,TRBJ1-3,TRBV4-2,CASSQVTGAGNTIYF
-,13,TRBJ1-2,TRBV5-1,CASSQETGLGYTF
-,15,TRBJ2-3,TRBV5-1,CASIRSGEGTDTQYF
once,17,TRBJ1-2,TRBV5-1,CASSLEGGGHRAYGYTF
once,17,TRBJ1-1,TRBV5-4,CASSGPGTGKFNTEAFF
-,15,TRBJ1-2,TRBV27,CASRRVPGTGGGYTF
-,16,TRBJ2-7,TRBV5-6,CASSLLTDAMPYEQYF
-,15,TRBJ1-2,TRBV5-4,CASSLAPETVYGYTF
-,14,TRBJ1-3,TRBV5-6,CASRVRGPGNTIYF
-,14,TRBJ2-7,TRBV9,CASSVDLGSYEQYF
-,15,TRBJ1-2,TRBV7-2,CASSSGTPTNYGYTF
-,17,TRBJ1-1,TRBV12-5,CASGFKDRGRMNTEAFF
-,14,TRBJ1-5,TRBV27,CASNIRGSNQPQHF
-,15,TRBJ1-2,TRBV4-3,CASSQDGVADYGYTF
-,13,TRBJ1-1,TRBV5-4,CASSLVVGTEAFF
-,14,TRBJ2-1,TRBV5-1,CASSSGGVADEQFF
-,13,TRBJ1-2,TRBV5-4,CASSLVGNYGYTF
-,13,TRBJ1-2,TRBV2,CASSEVVGYGYTF
-,16,TRBJ2-1,TRBV7-2,CASSPEVAGGNNEQFF
-,11,TRBJ1-2,TRBV20-1,CSARGDYGYTF
few,16,TRBJ2-7,TRBV27,CASNGQGGIRTYEQYF
-,15,TRBJ2-3,TRBV29-1,CSVEVTGTAADTQYF
-,19,TRBJ1-5,TRBV6-1,CASSETLGRGLVGNQPQHF
-,17,TRBJ2-7,TRBV10-3,CAISDRNTAPSSYEQYF
-,12,TRBJ1-2,TRBV10-3,CAINEGAGGYTF
once,14,TRBJ2-1,TRBV28,CASSLLGGANEQFF
once,13,TRBJ2-7,TRBV16,CASSHRTSDEQYF
many,16,TRBJ2-7,TRBV9,CASSVEGSASGYEQYF
medium-sized,15,TRBJ2-7,TRBV15,CATSRGRGGDYEQYF
few,14,TRBJ2-4,TRBV28,CASIPTGAKNIQYF
-,13,TRBJ1-4,TRBV19,CASSQGLAEKLFF
few,16,TRBJ2-7,TRBV7-8,CASSFGEAGVTYEQYF
-,13,TRBJ2-1,TRBV19,CASRGLGRDEQFF
-,16,TRBJ2-2,TRBV28,CASSLGLAGVVGELFF
few,15,TRBJ1-1,TRBV9,CASRKAGYMNTEAFF
-,14,TRBJ2-7,TRBV18,CASSPGGQGYEQYF
-,18,TRBJ2-1,TRBV10-3,CAISSSPRQGPNYNEQFF